These T cell receptor beta chains were read from a single sample in a study of cytomegalovirus exposure and HLA in healthy donors. TCRdb's table, derived via immunoSEQ multiplex PCR, lists solely in-frame clones and lacks some. The sample includes just under 150,000 clones, roughly 89% of them seen just once. Source material: PBMCs. These receptors originate from a man between 18 and 29 years old in good health and CMV-seropositive. The CDR3 runs from the conserved cysteine through the conserved F or W. The order of the fields is J gene, clone size, D gene, V gene, CDR3 protein, CDR3 DNA. The D gene is left open where the match is weak. Some rows have no size entry. The others give once, few or many, or a class for an expanded clone.

j_gene: TRBJ2-2; abundance: .; d_gene: TRBD2; v_gene: TRBV11-3; CDR3aa: CASSSRGSGGAGELFF; CDR3nt: TGTGCCAGCAGCTCCCGAGGTAGCGGGGGGGCTGGGGAGCTGTTTTTT
j_gene: TRBJ1-1; abundance: few; d_gene: .; v_gene: TRBV6-1; CDR3aa: CASTMNTEAFF; CDR3nt: TGTGCCAGCACTATGAACACTGAAGCTTTCTTT
j_gene: TRBJ1-2; abundance: .; d_gene: .; v_gene: TRBV28; CDR3aa: CASSFPTDTHYGYTF; CDR3nt: TGTGCCAGCAGTTTCCCAACAGACACCCACTATGGCTACACCTTC
j_gene: TRBJ2-5; abundance: .; d_gene: TRBD2; v_gene: TRBV2; CDR3aa: CASSDLAGGFWETQYF; CDR3nt: TGTGCCAGCAGTGATCTAGCGGGAGGGTTTTGGGAGACCCAGTACTTC
j_gene: TRBJ1-4; abundance: .; d_gene: .; v_gene: TRBV19; CDR3aa: CASSSDLTSKQKLFF; CDR3nt: TGTGCCAGTAGTTCGGACTTGACTTCAAAACAAAAACTGTTTTTT
j_gene: TRBJ2-2; abundance: .; d_gene: .; v_gene: TRBV7-2; CDR3aa: CASRPTGNTGELFF; CDR3nt: TGTGCCAGCCGCCCCACGGGGAACACCGGGGAGCTGTTTTTT
j_gene: TRBJ1-2; abundance: .; d_gene: .; v_gene: TRBV7-2; CDR3aa: CASSLGAAIRGYTF; CDR3nt: TGTGCCAGCAGCTTAGGGGCAGCCATCCGGGGCTACACCTTC
j_gene: TRBJ1-6; abundance: .; d_gene: .; v_gene: TRBV2; CDR3aa: CASLRDMNSPLHF; CDR3nt: TGTGCCAGCCTCCGGGACATGAATTCACCCCTCCACTTT
j_gene: TRBJ2-1; abundance: .; d_gene: .; v_gene: TRBV13; CDR3aa: CASSLNVAEQFF; CDR3nt: TGTGCCAGCAGCTTGAACGTGGCCGAGCAGTTCTTC
j_gene: TRBJ2-5; abundance: .; d_gene: .; v_gene: TRBV7-9; CDR3aa: CASSNGLGIQETQYF; CDR3nt: TGTGCCAGCAGCAACGGACTGGGGATCCAAGAGACCCAGTACTTC
j_gene: TRBJ1-5; abundance: .; d_gene: .; v_gene: TRBV5-4; CDR3aa: CASSPDFDQPQHF; CDR3nt: TGTGCCAGCAGCCCGGACTTCGATCAGCCCCAGCATTTT
j_gene: TRBJ1-5; abundance: once; d_gene: .; v_gene: TRBV19; CDR3aa: CASKRDGRSNQPQHF; CDR3nt: TGTGCCAGTAAGAGGGACGGGAGGAGCAATCAGCCCCAGCATTTT
j_gene: TRBJ2-1; abundance: .; d_gene: .; v_gene: TRBV6-5; CDR3aa: CASSPQRYNEQFF; CDR3nt: TGTGCCAGCAGTCCTCAGAGGTACAATGAGCAGTTCTTC
j_gene: TRBJ2-5; abundance: .; d_gene: .; v_gene: TRBV11-3; CDR3aa: CASSLTEKETQYF; CDR3nt: TGTGCCAGCAGCTTGACAGAAAAAGAGACCCAGTACTTC
j_gene: TRBJ2-1; abundance: .; d_gene: .; v_gene: TRBV30; CDR3aa: CAWSRSSGEQFF; CDR3nt: TGTGCCTGGAGTAGGTCCTCGGGTGAGCAGTTCTTC
j_gene: TRBJ1-4; abundance: .; d_gene: .; v_gene: TRBV4-1; CDR3aa: CASSPLVRGGNEKLFF; CDR3nt: TGCGCCAGCAGCCCCCTCGTCCGAGGAGGTAATGAAAAACTGTTTTTT
j_gene: TRBJ1-2; abundance: .; d_gene: TRBD1; v_gene: TRBV12-5; CDR3aa: CASGPTTGGLANYGYTF; CDR3nt: TGTGCTAGTGGTCCGACGACAGGGGGCCTAGCTAACTATGGCTACACCTTC
j_gene: TRBJ2-1; abundance: .; d_gene: .; v_gene: TRBV10-3; CDR3aa: CAISATSYEQFF; CDR3nt: TGTGCCATCAGTGCGACTAGTTATGAGCAGTTCTTC
j_gene: TRBJ1-4; abundance: .; d_gene: TRBD1; v_gene: TRBV6-5; CDR3aa: CASSYTGQGREKLFF; CDR3nt: TGTGCCAGCAGTTACACGGGACAGGGCCGGGAAAAACTGTTTTTT